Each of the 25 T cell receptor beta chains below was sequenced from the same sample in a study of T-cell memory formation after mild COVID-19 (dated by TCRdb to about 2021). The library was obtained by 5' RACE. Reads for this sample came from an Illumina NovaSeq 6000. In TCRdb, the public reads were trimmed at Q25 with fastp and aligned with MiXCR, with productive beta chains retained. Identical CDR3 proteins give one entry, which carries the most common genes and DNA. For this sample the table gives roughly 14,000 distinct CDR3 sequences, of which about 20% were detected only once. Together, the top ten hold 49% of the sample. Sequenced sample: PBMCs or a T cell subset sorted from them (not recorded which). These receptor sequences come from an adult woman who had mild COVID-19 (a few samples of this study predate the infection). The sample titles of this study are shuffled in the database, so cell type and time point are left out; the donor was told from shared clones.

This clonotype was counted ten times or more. CDR3 protein: CATSDFTGKETQYF. Written as DNA, the CDR3 is TGTGCCACCAGTGATTTTACAGGGAAGGAGACCCAGTACTTC. This chain links TRBV24-1 with TRBJ2-5; D perhaps matches TRBD1 (6 bases). This CDR3 is 14 amino acids long. CDR1 is KGHDR and CDR2 is SFDVKD in the germline V gene. V dropped 1 base and J dropped 5 bases, with 10 bases sitting between them.

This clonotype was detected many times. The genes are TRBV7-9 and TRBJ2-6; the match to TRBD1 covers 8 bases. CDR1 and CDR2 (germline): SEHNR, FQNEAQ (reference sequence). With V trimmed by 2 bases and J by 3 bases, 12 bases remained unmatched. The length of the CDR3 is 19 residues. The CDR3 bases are TGTGCCAGCAGCTTAATTCCCGGACAGGGTTCATTTGGGGCCAACGTCCTGACTTTC. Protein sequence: CASSLIPGQGSFGANVLTF.

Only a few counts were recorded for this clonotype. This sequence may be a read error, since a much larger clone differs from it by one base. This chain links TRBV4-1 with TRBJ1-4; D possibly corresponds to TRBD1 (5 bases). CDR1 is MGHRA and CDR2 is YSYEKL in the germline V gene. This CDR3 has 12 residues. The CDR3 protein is CASSRDGEKLIF. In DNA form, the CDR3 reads TGCGCCAGCAGCCGGGACGGTGAAAAACTGATTTTT.

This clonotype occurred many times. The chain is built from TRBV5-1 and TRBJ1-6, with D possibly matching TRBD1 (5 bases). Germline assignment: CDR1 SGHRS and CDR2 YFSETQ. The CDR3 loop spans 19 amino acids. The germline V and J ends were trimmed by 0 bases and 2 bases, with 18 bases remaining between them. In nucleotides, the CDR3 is TGCGCCAGCAGCTTGGGCCCCGACAGCCGTAACCCCTATAATTCACCCCTCCACTTT. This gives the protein CASSLGPDSRNPYNSPLHF.

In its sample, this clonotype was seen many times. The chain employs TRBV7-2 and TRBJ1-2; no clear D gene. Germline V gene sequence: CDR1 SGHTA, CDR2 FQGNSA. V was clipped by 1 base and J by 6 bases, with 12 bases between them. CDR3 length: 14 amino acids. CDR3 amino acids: CASSLDGIINGYTF. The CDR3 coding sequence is TGTGCCAGCAGCTTAGATGGGATCATAAATGGCTACACCTTC.

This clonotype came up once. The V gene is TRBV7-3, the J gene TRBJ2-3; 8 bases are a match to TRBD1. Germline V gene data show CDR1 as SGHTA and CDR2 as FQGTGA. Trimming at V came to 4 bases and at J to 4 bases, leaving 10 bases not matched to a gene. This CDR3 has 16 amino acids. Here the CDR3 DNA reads TGTGCCAGCAGCTCACAGACAGGGGTGGGAGCAGATACGCAGTATTTT. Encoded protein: CASSSQTGVGADTQYF.

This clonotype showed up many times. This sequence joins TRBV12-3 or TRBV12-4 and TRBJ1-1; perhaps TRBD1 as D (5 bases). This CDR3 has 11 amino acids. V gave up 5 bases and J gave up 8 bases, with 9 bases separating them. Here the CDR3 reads CASSPGAEAFF. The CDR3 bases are TGTGCCAGCAGTCCCGGGGCCGAAGCTTTCTTT.

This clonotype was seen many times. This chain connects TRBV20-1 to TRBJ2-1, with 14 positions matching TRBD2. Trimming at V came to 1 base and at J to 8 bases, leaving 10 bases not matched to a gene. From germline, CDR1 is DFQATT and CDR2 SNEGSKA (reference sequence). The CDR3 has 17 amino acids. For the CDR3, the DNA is TGCAGTGCTAGAGCTCCCCCGGGGACTAGCGGGAGCTATGAGCAGTTCTTC. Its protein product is CSARAPPGTSGSYEQFF.

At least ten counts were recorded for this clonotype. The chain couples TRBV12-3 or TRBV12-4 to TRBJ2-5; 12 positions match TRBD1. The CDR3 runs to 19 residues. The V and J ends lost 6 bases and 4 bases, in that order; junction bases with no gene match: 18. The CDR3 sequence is CASSAGGDRGLGSGETQYF. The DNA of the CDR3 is TGTGCCAGCAGCGCAGGGGGGGACAGGGGGCTCGGTTCGGGAGAGACCCAGTACTTC.

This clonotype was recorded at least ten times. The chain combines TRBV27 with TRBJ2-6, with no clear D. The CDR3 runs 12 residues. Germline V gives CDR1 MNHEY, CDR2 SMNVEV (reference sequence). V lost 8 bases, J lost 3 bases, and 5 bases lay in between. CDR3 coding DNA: TGTGCCAGCGTCAGTGGGGCCAACGTCCTGACTTTC. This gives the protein CASVSGANVLTF.

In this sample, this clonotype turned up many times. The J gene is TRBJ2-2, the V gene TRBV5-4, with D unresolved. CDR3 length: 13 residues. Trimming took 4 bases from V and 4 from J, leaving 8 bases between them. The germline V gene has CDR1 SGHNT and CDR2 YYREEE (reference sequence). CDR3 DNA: TGTGCCAGCAGCACGGACCTCACCGGGGAGCTGTTTTTT. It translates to CASSTDLTGELFF.

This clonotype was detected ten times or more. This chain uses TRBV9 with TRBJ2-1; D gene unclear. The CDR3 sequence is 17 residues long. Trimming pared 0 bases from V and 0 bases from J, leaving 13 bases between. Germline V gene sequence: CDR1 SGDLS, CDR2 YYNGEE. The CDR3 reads CASSVGGRWSSYNEQFF. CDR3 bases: TGTGCCAGCAGCGTAGGCGGCAGATGGAGCTCCTACAATGAGCAGTTCTTC.

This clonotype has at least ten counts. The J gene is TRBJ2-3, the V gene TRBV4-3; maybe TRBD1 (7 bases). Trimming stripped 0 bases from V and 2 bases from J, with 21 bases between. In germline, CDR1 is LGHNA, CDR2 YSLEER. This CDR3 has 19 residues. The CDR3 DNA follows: TGCGCCAGCAGCCAAGAAACCCAAGACAGGGAGGTTCTCACAGATACGCAGTATTTT. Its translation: CASSQETQDREVLTDTQYF.

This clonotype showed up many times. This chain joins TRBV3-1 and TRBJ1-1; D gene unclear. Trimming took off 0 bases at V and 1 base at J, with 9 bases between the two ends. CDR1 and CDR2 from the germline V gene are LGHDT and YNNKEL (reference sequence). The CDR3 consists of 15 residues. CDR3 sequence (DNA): TGTGCCAGCAGCCAAGACAGCGCCTCGAACACTGAAGCTTTCTTT. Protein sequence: CASSQDSASNTEAFF.

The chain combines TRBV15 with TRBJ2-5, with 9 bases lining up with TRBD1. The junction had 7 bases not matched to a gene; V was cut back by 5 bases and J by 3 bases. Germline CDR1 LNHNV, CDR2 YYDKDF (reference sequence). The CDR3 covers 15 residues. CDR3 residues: CATSRDRGWEETQYF. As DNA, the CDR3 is TGTGCCACCAGCCGTGACAGGGGGTGGGAAGAGACCCAGTACTTC.

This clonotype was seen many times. The CDR3 sequence is CASSPVGVSGNTIYF. The CDR3 DNA is TGTGCCAGCAGCCCGGTAGGCGTCTCTGGAAACACCATATATTTT. The gene calls are TRBV28 and TRBJ1-3; D is ambiguous. Germline V gene sequence: CDR1 MDHEN, CDR2 SYDVKM. This CDR3 comprises 15 residues. V was trimmed by 6 bases and J by 0 bases, leaving 12 bases between them.

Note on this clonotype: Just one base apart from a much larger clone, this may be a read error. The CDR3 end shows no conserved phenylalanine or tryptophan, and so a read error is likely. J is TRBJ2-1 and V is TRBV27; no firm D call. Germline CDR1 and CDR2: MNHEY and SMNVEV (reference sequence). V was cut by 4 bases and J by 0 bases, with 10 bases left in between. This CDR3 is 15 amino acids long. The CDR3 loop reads CASSSGGASYNEQFL. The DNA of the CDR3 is TGTGCCAGCAGTTCTGGTGGAGCCTCCTACAATGAGCAGTTCTTA.

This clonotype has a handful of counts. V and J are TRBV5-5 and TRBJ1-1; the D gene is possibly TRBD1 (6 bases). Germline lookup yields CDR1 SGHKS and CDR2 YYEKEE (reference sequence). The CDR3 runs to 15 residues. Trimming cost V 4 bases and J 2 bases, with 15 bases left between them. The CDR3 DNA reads TGTGCCAGCAGCCTGATGGGGGGGCTCAACACTGAAGCTTTCTTT. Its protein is CASSLMGGLNTEAFF.

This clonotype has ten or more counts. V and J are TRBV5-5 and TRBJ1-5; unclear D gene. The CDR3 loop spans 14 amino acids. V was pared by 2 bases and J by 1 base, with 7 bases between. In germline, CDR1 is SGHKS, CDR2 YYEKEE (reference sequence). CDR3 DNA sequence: TGTGCCAGCAGCTTTGACGCAAGCAATCAGCCCCAGCATTTT. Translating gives CASSFDASNQPQHF.

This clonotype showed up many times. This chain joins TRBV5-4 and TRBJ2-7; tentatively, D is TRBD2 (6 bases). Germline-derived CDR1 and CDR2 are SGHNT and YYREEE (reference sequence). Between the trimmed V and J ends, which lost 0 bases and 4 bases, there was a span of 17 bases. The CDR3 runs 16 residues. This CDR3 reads CASSLGAGLPRYEQYF. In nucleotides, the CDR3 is TGTGCCAGCAGCTTGGGGGCGGGACTCCCAAGATACGAGCAGTACTTC.

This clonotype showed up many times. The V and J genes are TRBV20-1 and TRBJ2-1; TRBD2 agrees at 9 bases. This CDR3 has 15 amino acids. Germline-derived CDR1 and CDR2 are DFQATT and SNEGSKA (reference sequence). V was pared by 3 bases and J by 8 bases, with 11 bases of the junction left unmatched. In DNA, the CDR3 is TGCAGTGCTAGGTTGGCGGGAGGGCCATACGATGAGCAGTTCTTC. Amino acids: CSARLAGGPYDEQFF.

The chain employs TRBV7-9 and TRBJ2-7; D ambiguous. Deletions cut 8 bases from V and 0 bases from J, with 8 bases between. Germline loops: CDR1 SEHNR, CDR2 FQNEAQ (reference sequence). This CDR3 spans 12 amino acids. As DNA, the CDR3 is TGTGCCAGCGAGGCGGTCTCCTACGAGCAGTACTTC. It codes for CASEAVSYEQYF.

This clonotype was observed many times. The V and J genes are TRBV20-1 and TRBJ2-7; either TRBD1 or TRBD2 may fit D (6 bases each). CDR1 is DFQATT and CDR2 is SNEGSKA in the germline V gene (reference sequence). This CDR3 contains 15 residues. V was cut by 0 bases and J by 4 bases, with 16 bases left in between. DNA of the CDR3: TGCAGTGCTAGAGATCGGGCCGGGGGCAGATACGAGCAGTACTTC. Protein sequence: CSARDRAGGRYEQYF.

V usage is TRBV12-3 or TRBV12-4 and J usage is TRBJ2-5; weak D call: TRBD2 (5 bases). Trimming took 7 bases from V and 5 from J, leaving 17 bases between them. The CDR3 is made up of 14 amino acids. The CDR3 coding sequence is TGTGCCAGCACCACCGGGATCTCCGGGGAGACCCAGTACTTC. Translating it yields CASTTGISGETQYF.

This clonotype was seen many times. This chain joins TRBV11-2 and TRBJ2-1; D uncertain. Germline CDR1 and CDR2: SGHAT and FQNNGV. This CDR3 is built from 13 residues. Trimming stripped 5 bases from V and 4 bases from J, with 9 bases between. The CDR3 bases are TGTGCCAGCAGCCCGCGGCTTTACAATGAGCAGTTCTTC. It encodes CASSPRLYNEQFF. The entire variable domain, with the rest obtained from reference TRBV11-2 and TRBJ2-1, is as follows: EAGVAQSPRYKIIEKRQSVAFWCNPISGHATLYWYQQILGQGPKLLIQFQNNGVVDDSQLPKDRFSAERLKGVDSTLKIQPAKLEDSAVYLCASSPRLYNEQFFGPGTRLTVL.